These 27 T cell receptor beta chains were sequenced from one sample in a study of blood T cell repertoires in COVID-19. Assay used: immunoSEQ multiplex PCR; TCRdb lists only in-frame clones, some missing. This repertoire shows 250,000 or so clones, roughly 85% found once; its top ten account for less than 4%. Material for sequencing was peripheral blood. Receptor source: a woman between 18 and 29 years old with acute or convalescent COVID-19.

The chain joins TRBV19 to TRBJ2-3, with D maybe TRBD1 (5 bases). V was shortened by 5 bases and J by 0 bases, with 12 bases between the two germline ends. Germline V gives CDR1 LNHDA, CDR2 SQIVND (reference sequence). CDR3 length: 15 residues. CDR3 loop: CASSLRGPSTDTQYF. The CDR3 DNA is TGTGCCAGTAGTTTAAGGGGTCCTAGCACAGATACGCAGTATTTT.

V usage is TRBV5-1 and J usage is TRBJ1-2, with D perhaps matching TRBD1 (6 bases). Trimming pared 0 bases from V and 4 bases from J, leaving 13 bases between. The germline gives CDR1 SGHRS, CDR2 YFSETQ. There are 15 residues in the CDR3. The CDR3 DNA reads TGCGCCAGCAGCTTGGCAGGGGATCGCGGCTATGGCTACACCTTC. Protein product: CASSLAGDRGYGYTF.

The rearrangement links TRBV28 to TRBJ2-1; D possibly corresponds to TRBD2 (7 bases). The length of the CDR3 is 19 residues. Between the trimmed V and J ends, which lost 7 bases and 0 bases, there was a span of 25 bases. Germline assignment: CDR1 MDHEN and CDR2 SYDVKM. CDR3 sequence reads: CASKPLRGGGRYSYNEQFF. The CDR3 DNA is TGTGCCAGCAAACCCCTCCGAGGGGGAGGGCGCTACTCCTACAATGAGCAGTTCTTC.

The CDR3 region has the DNA TGCGCCAGCAGTGAAGGGACAGGGATCTCCTACGAGCAGTACTTC. Translation: CASSEGTGISYEQYF. The rearrangement uses TRBV5-1 and TRBJ2-7; TRBD1 matches 9 bases. The V gene's germline CDR1 is SGHRS and CDR2 YFSETQ. The CDR3 runs to 15 residues. J gave up 0 bases and V 5 bases, and 6 bases lay outside the gene matches.

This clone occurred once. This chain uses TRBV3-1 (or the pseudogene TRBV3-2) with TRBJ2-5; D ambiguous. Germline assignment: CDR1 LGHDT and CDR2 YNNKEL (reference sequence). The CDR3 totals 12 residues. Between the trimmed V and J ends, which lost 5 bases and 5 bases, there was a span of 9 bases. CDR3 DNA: TGTGCCAGCAGCTACGGTCGGGAGACCCAGTACTTC. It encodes CASSYGRETQYF.

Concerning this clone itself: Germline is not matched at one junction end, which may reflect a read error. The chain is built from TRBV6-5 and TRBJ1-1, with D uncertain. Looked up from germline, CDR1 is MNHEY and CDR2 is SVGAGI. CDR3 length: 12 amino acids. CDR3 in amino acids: CASRSGSEAKLF. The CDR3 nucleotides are TGTGCCAGCAGGAGTGGTTCGGAAGCTAAACTATTT.

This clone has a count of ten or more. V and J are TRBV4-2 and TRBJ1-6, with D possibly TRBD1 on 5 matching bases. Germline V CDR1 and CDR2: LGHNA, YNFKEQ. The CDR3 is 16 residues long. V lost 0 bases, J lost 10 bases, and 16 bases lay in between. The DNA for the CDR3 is TGTGCCAGCAGCCAAGATCATGGGGGAGGAAGCTCACCCCTCCACTTT. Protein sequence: CASSQDHGGGSSPLHF.

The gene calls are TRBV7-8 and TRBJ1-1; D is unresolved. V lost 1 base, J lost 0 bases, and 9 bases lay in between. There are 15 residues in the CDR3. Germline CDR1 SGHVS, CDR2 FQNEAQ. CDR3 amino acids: CASSLVVGLNTEAFF. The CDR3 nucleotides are TGTGCCAGCAGCTTAGTTGTCGGTTTGAACACTGAAGCTTTCTTT.

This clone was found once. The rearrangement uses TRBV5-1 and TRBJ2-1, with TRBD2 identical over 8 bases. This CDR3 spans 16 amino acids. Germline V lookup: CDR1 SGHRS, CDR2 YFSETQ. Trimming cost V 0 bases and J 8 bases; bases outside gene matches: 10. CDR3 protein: CASSLGYSGATDEQFF. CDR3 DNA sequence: TGCGCCAGCAGCTTGGGGTATAGCGGGGCCACGGATGAGCAGTTCTTC.

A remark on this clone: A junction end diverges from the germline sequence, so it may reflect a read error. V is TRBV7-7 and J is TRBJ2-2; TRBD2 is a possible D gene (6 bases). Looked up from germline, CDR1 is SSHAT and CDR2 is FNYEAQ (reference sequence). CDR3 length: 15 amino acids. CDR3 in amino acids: CASSLAAGNTGELFF. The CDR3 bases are TGTGCTAGCAGCTTAGCGGCAGGGAACACCGGGGAGCTGTTTTTT.

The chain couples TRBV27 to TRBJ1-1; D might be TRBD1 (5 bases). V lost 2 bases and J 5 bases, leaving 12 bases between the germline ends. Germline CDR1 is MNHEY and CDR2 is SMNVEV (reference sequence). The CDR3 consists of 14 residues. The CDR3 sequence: CASSLGGGWTEAFF. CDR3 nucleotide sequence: TGTGCCAGCAGTTTAGGGGGGGGATGGACTGAAGCTTTCTTT.

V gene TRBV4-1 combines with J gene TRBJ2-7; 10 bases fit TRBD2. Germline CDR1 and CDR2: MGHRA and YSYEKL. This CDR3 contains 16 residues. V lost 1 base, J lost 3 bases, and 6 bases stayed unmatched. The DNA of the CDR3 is TGCGCCAGCAGCCAAGTAACTAGCGGGAAGGACTACGAGCAGTACTTC. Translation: CASSQVTSGKDYEQYF.

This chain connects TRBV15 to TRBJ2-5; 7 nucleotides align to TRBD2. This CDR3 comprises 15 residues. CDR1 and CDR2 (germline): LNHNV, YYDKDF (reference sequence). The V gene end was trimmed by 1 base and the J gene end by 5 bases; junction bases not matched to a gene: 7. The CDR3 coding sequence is TGTGCCACCAGCAGAGTAGGCGGGAGCGGGGAGACCCAGTACTTC. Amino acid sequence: CATSRVGGSGETQYF.

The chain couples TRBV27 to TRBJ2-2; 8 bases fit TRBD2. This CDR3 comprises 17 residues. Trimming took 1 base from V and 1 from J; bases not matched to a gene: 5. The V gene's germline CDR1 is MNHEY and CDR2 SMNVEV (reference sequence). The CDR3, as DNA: TGTGCCAGCAGTTTATTGGCGGGAGGAGGGAACACCGGGGAGCTGTTTTTT. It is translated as CASSLLAGGGNTGELFF.

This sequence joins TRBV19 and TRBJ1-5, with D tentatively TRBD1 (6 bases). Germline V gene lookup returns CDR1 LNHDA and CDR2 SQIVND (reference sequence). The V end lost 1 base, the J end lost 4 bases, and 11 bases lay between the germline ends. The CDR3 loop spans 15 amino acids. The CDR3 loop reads CASSIGRGKNQPQHF. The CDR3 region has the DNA TGTGCCAGTAGTATAGGCAGGGGCAAAAATCAGCCCCAGCATTTT.

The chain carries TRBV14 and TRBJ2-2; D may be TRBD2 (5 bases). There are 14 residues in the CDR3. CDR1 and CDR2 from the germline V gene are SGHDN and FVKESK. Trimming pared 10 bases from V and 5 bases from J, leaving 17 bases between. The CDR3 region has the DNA TGTGCCACCAAGAGCATGCTAGCAACCGGGGAGCTGTTTTTT. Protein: CATKSMLATGELFF. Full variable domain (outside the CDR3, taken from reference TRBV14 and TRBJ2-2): EAGVTQFPSHSVIEKGQTVTLRCDPISGHDNLYWYRRVMGKEIKFLLHFVKESKQDESGMPNNRFLAERTGGTYSTLKVQPAELEDSGVYFCATKSMLATGELFFGEGSRLTVL.

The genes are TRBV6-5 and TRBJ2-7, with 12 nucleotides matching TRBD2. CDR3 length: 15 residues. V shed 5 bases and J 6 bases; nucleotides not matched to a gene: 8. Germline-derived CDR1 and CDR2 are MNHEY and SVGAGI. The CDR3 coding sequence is TGTGCCAGCAGTCAACTAGCGGGAGGCGGTCTCGAGCAGTACTTC. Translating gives CASSQLAGGGLEQYF.

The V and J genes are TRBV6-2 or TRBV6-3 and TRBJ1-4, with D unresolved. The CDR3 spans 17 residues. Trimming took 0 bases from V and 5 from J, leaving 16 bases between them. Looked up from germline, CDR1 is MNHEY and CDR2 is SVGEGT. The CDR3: CASSYSASRAKNEKLFF. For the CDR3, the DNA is TGTGCCAGCAGTTACTCCGCTAGCAGAGCCAAAAATGAAAAACTGTTTTTT.

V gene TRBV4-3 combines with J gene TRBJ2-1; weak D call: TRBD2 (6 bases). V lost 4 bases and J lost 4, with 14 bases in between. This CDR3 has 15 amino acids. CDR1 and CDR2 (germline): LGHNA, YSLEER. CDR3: CASSRVRGVYNEQFF. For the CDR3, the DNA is TGCGCCAGCAGCCGGGTGCGGGGCGTTTACAATGAGCAGTTCTTC.

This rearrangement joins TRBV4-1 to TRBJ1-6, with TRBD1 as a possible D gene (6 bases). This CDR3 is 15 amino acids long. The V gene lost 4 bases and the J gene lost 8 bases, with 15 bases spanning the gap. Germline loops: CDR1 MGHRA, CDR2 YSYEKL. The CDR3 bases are TGCGCCAGCAGCCCAGCTACAGGGTTCGATTCACCCCTCCACTTT. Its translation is CASSPATGFDSPLHF.

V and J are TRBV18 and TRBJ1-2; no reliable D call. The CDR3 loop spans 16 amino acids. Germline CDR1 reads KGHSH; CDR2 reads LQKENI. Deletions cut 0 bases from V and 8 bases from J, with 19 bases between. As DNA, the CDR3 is TGTGCCAGCTCACCACCGGCAGGATCCAGTGTTTCGGGCTACACCTTC. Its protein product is CASSPPAGSSVSGYTF.

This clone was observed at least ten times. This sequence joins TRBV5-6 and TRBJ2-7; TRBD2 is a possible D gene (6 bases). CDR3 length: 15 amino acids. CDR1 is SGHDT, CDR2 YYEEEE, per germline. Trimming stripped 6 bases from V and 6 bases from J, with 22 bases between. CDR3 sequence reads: CASTNPRELYFEQYF. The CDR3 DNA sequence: TGTGCCAGCACCAACCCCCGGGAGCTTTATTTCGAGCAGTACTTC.

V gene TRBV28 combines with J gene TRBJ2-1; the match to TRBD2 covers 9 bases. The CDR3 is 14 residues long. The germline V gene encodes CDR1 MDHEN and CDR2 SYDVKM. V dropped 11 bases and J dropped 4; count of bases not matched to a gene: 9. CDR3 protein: CALGDSGSYNEQFF. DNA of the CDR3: TGTGCCCTTGGCGATAGCGGGAGTTACAATGAGCAGTTCTTC.

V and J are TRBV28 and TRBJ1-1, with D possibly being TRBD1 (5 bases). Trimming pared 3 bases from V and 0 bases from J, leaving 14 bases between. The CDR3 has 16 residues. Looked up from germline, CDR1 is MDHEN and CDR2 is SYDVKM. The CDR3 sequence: CASSFPHGGMNTEAFF. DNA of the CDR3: TGTGCCAGCAGTTTCCCTCACGGGGGTATGAACACTGAAGCTTTCTTT.

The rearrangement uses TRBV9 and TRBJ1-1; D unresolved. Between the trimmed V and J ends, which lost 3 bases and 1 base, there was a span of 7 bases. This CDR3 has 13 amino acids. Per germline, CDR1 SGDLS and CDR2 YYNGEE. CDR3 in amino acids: CASSATANTEAFF. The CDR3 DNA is TGTGCCAGCAGCGCCACAGCGAACACTGAAGCTTTCTTT.

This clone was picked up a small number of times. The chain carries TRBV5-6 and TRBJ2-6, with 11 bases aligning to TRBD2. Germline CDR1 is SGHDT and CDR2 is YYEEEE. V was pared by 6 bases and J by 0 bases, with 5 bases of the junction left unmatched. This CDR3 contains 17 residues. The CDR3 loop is CASIRLAGSSGANVLTF. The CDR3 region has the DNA TGTGCCAGCATCAGACTAGCGGGAAGCTCTGGGGCCAACGTCCTGACTTTC.

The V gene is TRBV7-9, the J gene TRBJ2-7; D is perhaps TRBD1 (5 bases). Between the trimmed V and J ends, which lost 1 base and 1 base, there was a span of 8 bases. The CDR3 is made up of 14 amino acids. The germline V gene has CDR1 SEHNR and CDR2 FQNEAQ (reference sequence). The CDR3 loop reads CASSLGGLSYEQYF. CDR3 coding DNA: TGTGCCAGCAGCTTAGGGGGCCTTTCCTACGAGCAGTACTTC.